A selection of T cell receptor beta chains follows, all from one sample in a study of shared clonotypes between healthy human individuals. Profiled with immunoSEQ multiplex PCR; TCRdb holds only in-frame clones, not every one. The sample holds about 590,000 clones; nearly 97% are singletons and the top ten take less than 0.13%. Material for sequencing was naive CD8+ T cells sorted from blood. The receptors here all came from a woman aged 25-40 years in good health. The conserved cysteine and the conserved F or W are not part of the CDR3 here.

TRBV9,TRBJ2-5,ASSVGETSGSGQETQY
TRBV27,TRBJ2-2,ASRLGTGGPGELF
TRBV28,.,ASSLRGTGISYEQY
TRBV6-1,TRBJ1-2,ASKQDNYGYT
TRBV7-9,TRBJ2-3,ASSPGMGTDTQY
TRBV7-9,TRBJ1-1,ASGLGQGEAF
TRBV19,TRBJ1-1,ASSRDPGREAF
TRBV6-5,TRBJ1-1,ASSYSGVNTEAF
TRBV9,TRBJ1-6,ASSADSGSPLH
TRBV27,TRBJ2-7,ASSPGQGVYEQY
TRBV28,TRBJ2-1,ASSSDSSYNEQF
TRBV28,TRBJ2-3,ASSLPLAGDSTDTQY
TRBV19,TRBJ2-7,ASSPRGRIAANSLGYEQY
TRBV14,TRBJ1-1,ASSQEGTGRGNTEAF
TRBV2,TRBJ2-7,ASSEMAQGEQY
TRBV2,TRBJ2-2,ASSESGEYLTGELF
TRBV15,TRBJ2-7,ATSRDQGHNYEQY
TRBV29-1,TRBJ2-1,SVVRLDIDEQF
TRBV5-6,TRBJ2-1,ASSLDSGYNEQF
TRBV27,TRBJ2-1,ASSLSSGRGNEQF
TRBV10-3,TRBJ2-1,AISEQHPSSSYNEQF
TRBV27,TRBJ2-7,ASSSDSSSYEQY
TRBV19,TRBJ1-1,ASSQGSFEAF
TRBV5-1,TRBJ2-3,ASSLVSAGDTQY
TRBV27,TRBJ1-5,ASSNRDGNQPQH
TRBV5-4,TRBJ2-3,ASSFTTSTDTQY
TRBV28,TRBJ1-5,ASSVVTYQPQH
TRBV11-2,TRBJ1-1,ASSSRKGGTEAF
TRBV10-3,TRBJ2-7,AISEAQGVREQY
TRBV29-1,TRBJ1-1,SVVAEMNTEAF
TRBV11-2,TRBJ2-1,ASSLAVTGTGLINEQF
TRBV28,TRBJ1-4,ASSLTGGGDEKLF
TRBV29-1,TRBJ1-2,SVNRESGSGGGYT
TRBV27,TRBJ2-5,ASSLYTTSGRQETQY
TRBV7-2,TRBJ2-1,ASSARTSVSSYNEQF
TRBV27,TRBJ2-2,ASSLSENTGELF
TRBV28,TRBJ1-1,ASSPGANEAF
TRBV27,TRBJ2-1,ASMISVTGYNEQF
TRBV11-2,TRBJ2-1,ASSLGVRGFDEQF
TRBV13,TRBJ2-2,ASSPRGDTGELF
TRBV19,TRBJ2-7,ASSAGLGPYEQY
TRBV5-4,TRBJ1-1,ASSPGQVMGEAF
TRBV5-1,TRBJ2-7,ASSPGLAYDFYEQY
TRBV5-6,TRBJ1-1,ASSWQGYTEAF
TRBV15,TRBJ1-1,ATNPGVGAEAF
TRBV27,TRBJ1-2,ASSTGLSNYGYT
TRBV6-1,TRBJ2-7,ASSDGWSGVGSGFSYEQY
TRBV6-4,TRBJ1-2,ASSATKNYGYT
TRBV11-2,TRBJ2-7,ARGRKRFLSRDRSYEQY
TRBV25-1,TRBJ2-5,ASSRETQY
TRBV7-8,TRBJ2-1,ASSPVGGSYNEQF
TRBV5-1,TRBJ2-6,ASSSGTGGSGANVLT
TRBV27,TRBJ2-7,ASSLSRDSPPYEQY
TRBV28,TRBJ2-1,ASRMGAGAFSYNEQF
TRBV5-8,TRBJ1-1,ASSLGQDFTEAF
TRBV6-5,TRBJ1-2,ASSYGNYYGYT
TRBV27,TRBJ1-1,ASKTRDNSNTEAF
TRBV27,TRBJ1-1,ASRSTGVNTEAF
TRBV7-2,TRBJ1-5,ASSPLDRGDQPQH
TRBV6-5,.,ASSYETGTYEQY